The 8 T cell receptor beta chains listed next were all sequenced from one sample in a study of T-cell reconstitution after alpha-beta-depleted transplantation in children. The TCRbeta library was prepared with unique molecular identifiers. TCRdb processed the PCR reads anew with MiXCR; each CDR3 protein has one entry. The data hold 440,000 or so distinct CDR3 sequences, with around two fifths observed a single time. Material: PBMCs, obtained before TCRalphabeta/CD19-depleted stem cell transplant. These receptors were obtained from a girl aged 2-10 years with aplastic anemia, due to receive a stem cell transplant.

Worth noting for this clonotype: A much larger clone differs from this one at a single base, so this may be a read error. The chain is built from TRBV11-2 and TRBJ2-7; no firm D call. The CDR3 has 14 amino acids. Germline V lookup: CDR1 SGHAT, CDR2 FQNNGV. CDR3 nucleotides: TGTGCCAGCAGCTTAGAGGTTGGCCTCTACGCGCAGTACTTC. It encodes CASSLEVGLYAQYF. Variable domain in full (rest from reference TRBV11-2 and TRBJ2-7): EAGVAQSPRYKIIEKRQSVAFWCNPISGHATLYWYQQILGQGPKLLIQFQNNGVVDDSQLPKDRFSAERLKGVDSTLKIQPAKLEDSAVYLCASSLEVGLYAQYFGPGTRLTVT.

The V call is TRBV5-6, the J call TRBJ2-5, with D unclear. The V end was cut by 5 bases, the J end by 5 bases, with 13 bases between. The CDR3 is 13 residues long. Germline CDR1 reads SGHDT; CDR2 reads YYEEEE. The DNA for the CDR3 is TGTGCCAGCAGGCGACTCGGTGTGGAGACCCAGTACTTC. Translated: CASRRLGVETQYF.

Here the CDR3 reads CASSEGTVAMDEQYF. The CDR3 bases are TGTGCCAGCAGTGAAGGAACGGTGGCGATGGACGAGCAGTACTTC. The rearrangement links TRBV6-1 to TRBJ2-7; unclear D gene. CDR3 length: 15 residues. Germline V CDR1 and CDR2: MNHNS, SASEGT. V was shortened by 1 base and J by 5 bases, with 15 bases between the two germline ends.

The CDR3 nucleotides are TGTGCCAGCAGCGCAGGGGACGGAGCAGGGGAGACCCAGTACTTC. As protein: CASSAGDGAGETQYF. The chain has TRBV28 and TRBJ2-5, with D tentatively TRBD1 (6 bases). The CDR3 loop spans 15 amino acids. Deletions cut 6 bases from V and 5 bases from J, with 19 bases between. Looked up from germline, CDR1 is MDHEN and CDR2 is SYDVKM.

This clonotype was counted ten times or more. The chain is built from TRBV7-9 and TRBJ2-7; D is undetermined. This CDR3 comprises 13 residues. CDR1 and CDR2 from the germline V gene are SEHNR and FQNEAQ (reference sequence). V lost 4 bases and J lost 7, with 14 bases in between. The DNA for the CDR3 is TGTGCCAGCAGCTCACCAGGACGGTGGGAGCAGTACTTC. It codes for CASSSPGRWEQYF.

The chain joins TRBV15 to TRBJ2-3; 8 nucleotides align to TRBD1. CDR1 and CDR2 (germline): LNHNV, YYDKDF (reference sequence). This CDR3 is 18 amino acids long. J was trimmed by 1 base and V by 2 bases; bases with no gene match: 11. CDR3 loop: CATSRLRTGTAGTDTQYF. CDR3 coding DNA: TGTGCCACCAGCAGACTCAGGACAGGGACAGCGGGCACAGATACGCAGTATTTT.

This clonotype appeared a single time. A much larger clonotype is one base distant, so this may be a read error. This chain joins TRBV6-5 and TRBJ2-3; the D gene is possibly TRBD2 (5 bases). The CDR3 contains 15 residues. CDR1 is MNHEY, CDR2 SVGAGI, per germline. V lost 0 bases and J 9 bases, leaving 16 bases between the germline ends. The CDR3, as DNA: TGTGCCAGCAGTTACTCGAAAGCCGGCGAGGGAACGCAGTATTTT. This gives the protein CASSYSKAGEGTQYF.

CDR3 nucleotides: TGTGCCAGCAGTTCCGTACTGGCTGGGGCCAACGTCCTGACTTTC. Translated, it gives CASSSVLAGANVLTF. The chain recombines TRBV12-3 or TRBV12-4 with TRBJ2-6, with D unresolved. V shed 4 bases and J shed 2 bases, with 9 bases lying between them. The CDR3 extends over 15 amino acids.